The clone carrying this T cell receptor (beta chain) showed up just a few times. What it binds is not known. The CDR3 is made up of 16 amino acids. V lost 5 bases and J 0 bases, leaving 11 bases between the germline ends. The germline CDR1 and CDR2 sequences are SGHTA and FQGNSA. This entry belongs to a study of beta chain features in type 1 diabetes. Study-level points and caveats: High TCR expression in some cells could lead to their over-representation in cDNA sequencing.

cDNA synthesis used the whole RNA isolate, giving expressed TCRB sequences. The protocol was immunoSEQ multiplex PCR, while the TCRdb copy is restricted to in-frame clones and leaves out a portion. The table includes fewer than 900,000 clones, 15% to 20% detected once. Each donor gave one heparinised blood draw averaging around 0.12 L. The TCR comes from a young woman in good health. The gene calls are TRBV7-2 and TRBJ2-6, with a possible D match to TRBD2 (6 bases). Sequenced: naive CD4+ T cells from blood. The CDR3 DNA reads as TGTGCCAGCAGCCTGGAGGGGACCTCTGGGGCCAACGTCCTGACTTTC. It codes for CASSLEGTSGANVLTF.